This TCR beta chain was sequenced for a study of tumor-infiltrating lymphocytes in primary liver carcinoma. Background on the study: Resection treated the patients' primary liver carcinoma.

Using a constant-region primer together with ProtoScript II reverse transcriptase, TCR beta cDNA was made from 500 to 650 ng of total RNA. Three nested multiplex PCR rounds of slightly modified ARM-PCR generated TCR beta libraries. The opening two PCR rounds, about 11 cycles each, paired TRBV1-TRBV30 forward primers with a C-beta reverse primer. TCRdb processed the multiplex PCR reads anew with MiXCR; each CDR3 protein has one entry. The sample lists 310,000 or so distinct CDR3 sequences; nearly 60% were seen once. The blood RNA (from unsorted whole blood) was obtained, and germline DNA was also extracted. V lost 3 bases and J 0 bases, leaving 1 base between the germline ends. Germline V gene data show CDR1 as ENHRY and CDR2 as SYGVKD. CDR3 length: 12 residues.

This TCR was recovered from a woman in her 30s with primary liver carcinoma and hepatitis B virus infection. Sequencing was carried out using peripheral blood. This chain joins TRBV10-3 and TRBJ2-3; no clear D. This CDR3 is CAISDSTDTQYF. The CDR3 DNA reads as TGTGCCATCAGTGATAGCACAGATACGCAGTATTTT.